These 8 T cell receptor beta chains share one sample of origin, sequenced in a study of blood T cell repertoires in COVID-19. Here immunoSEQ multiplex PCR was the method, and the copy in TCRdb shows in-frame clones only, minus some. The sample yields 130,000 or so clones, about 91% seen once. The sample was peripheral blood. The receptor set was obtained from a man over 45 with acute or convalescent COVID-19.

This chain uses TRBV27 with TRBJ2-1; TRBD2 might be the D (6 bases). The germline CDR1 and CDR2 sequences are MNHEY and SMNVEV (reference sequence). V was cut by 3 bases and J by 1 base, with 7 bases left in between. There are 14 residues in the CDR3. Here the CDR3 DNA reads TGTGCCAGCAGTTTCCTAGCGTCCTACAATGAGCAGTTCTTC. Its protein product is CASSFLASYNEQFF.

This clone showed up just a few times. This sequence joins TRBV5-1 and TRBJ2-5; no clear D gene. Trimming removed 7 bases at V and 6 bases at J, with 16 bases between. The CDR3 consists of 13 residues. In germline, CDR1 is SGHRS, CDR2 YFSETQ. CDR3 in DNA: TGCGCCAGCCAACAAAGAGGCCAGCAGACCCAGTACTTC. It translates to CASQQRGQQTQYF. Based on the CDR3 plus reference TRBV5-1 and TRBJ2-5, the full variable domain is KAGVTQTPRYLIKTRGQQVTLSCSPISGHRSVSWYQQTPGQGLQFLFEYFSETQRNKGNFPGRFSGRQFSNSRSEMNVSTLELGDSALYLCASQQRGQQTQYFGPGTRLLVL.

This rearrangement joins TRBV28 to TRBJ2-7, with D tentatively TRBD2 (5 bases). Germline CDR1 and CDR2: MDHEN and SYDVKM. Trimming shortened V by 6 bases and J by 3 bases, and 27 bases separated the two germline ends. This CDR3 comprises 18 residues. The CDR3 region is CASSLGYGIPRAYYEQYF. The CDR3 DNA follows: TGTGCCAGCAGCTTAGGGTATGGCATCCCGCGGGCATACTACGAGCAGTACTTC. Full variable domain (rest looked up from reference TRBV28 and TRBJ2-7): DVKVTQSSRYLVKRTGEKVFLECVQDMDHENMFWYRQDPGLGLRLIYFSYDVKMKEKGDIPEGYSVSREKKERFSLILESASTNQTSMYLCASSLGYGIPRAYYEQYFGPGTRLTVT.

This chain uses TRBV11-2 with TRBJ2-7; 11 nucleotides match TRBD2. V lost 1 base and J lost 4; bases outside the gene matches: 12. The germline gives CDR1 SGHAT, CDR2 FQNNGV. The CDR3 contains 18 residues. Written as DNA, the CDR3 is TGTGCCAGCAGCTTAGTTCCTAGCGGGGGGTACCTCCGTTACGAGCAGTACTTC. Residues: CASSLVPSGGYLRYEQYF.

The V gene is TRBV5-1, the J gene TRBJ2-7; 7 bases agree with TRBD1. The CDR3 loop spans 16 amino acids. Germline CDR1 is SGHRS and CDR2 is YFSETQ. The V and J ends lost 4 bases and 1 base, in that order; junction bases with no gene match: 11. CDR3 DNA sequence: TGCGCCAGCAGCATTGGATGGGGACAGTCTTCCTACGAGCAGTACTTC. Protein sequence: CASSIGWGQSSYEQYF.

The chain couples TRBV19 to TRBJ1-1; possible D gene TRBD1, 5 bases. Trimming removed 2 bases from V and 0 bases from J, with 13 bases in between. The germline V gene encodes CDR1 LNHDA and CDR2 SQIVND (reference sequence). The CDR3 totals 16 residues. The CDR3, as DNA: TGTGCCAGTAGTATATTCCCGACAGCCTTGAACACTGAAGCTTTCTTT. It yields the protein CASSIFPTALNTEAFF. Variable domain in full (rest from reference TRBV19 and TRBJ1-1): DGGITQSPKYLFRKEGQNVTLSCEQNLNHDAMYWYRQDPGQGLRLIYYSQIVNDFQKGDIAEGYSVSREKKESFPLTVTSAQKNPTAFYLCASSIFPTALNTEAFFGQGTRLTVV.

J is TRBJ2-1 and V is TRBV6-4; weak D call: TRBD2 (5 bases). Germline V gene lookup returns CDR1 MRHNA and CDR2 SNTAGT. The V gene lost 3 bases and the J gene lost 6 bases, with 15 bases spanning the gap. This CDR3 has 15 amino acids. The chain's CDR3 is CASSDHFGGFNEQFF. CDR3 in DNA: TGTGCCAGCAGTGATCATTTTGGCGGGTTCAATGAGCAGTTCTTC.

J is TRBJ1-6 and V is TRBV10-2, with 7 bases lining up with TRBD1. V lost 3 bases and J lost 10; bases outside the gene matches: 9. Germline lookup yields CDR1 WSHSY and CDR2 SAAADI. This CDR3 spans 15 amino acids. The CDR3 nucleotides are TGCGCCAGCAGTGACCAAGGGGGCGGTGGCTCACCCCTCCACTTT. Amino acids: CASSDQGGGGSPLHF.